These T cell receptor beta chains were read from a single sample in a study of T-cell memory formation after mild COVID-19. TCRdb used MiXCR to reprocess the 5' RACE reads, holding one entry per CDR3 protein. The sample yields 400,000 or so distinct CDR3 sequences, 20% to 25% seen once. The sequenced sample consisted of PBMCs or a T cell subset sorted from them (not recorded which). All receptors come from an adult woman who had mild COVID-19 (a few samples of this study predate the infection). Cell type and time point are not known. Both conserved end residues are part of each CDR3. A D gene is named only where the DNA matches it firmly. A clone size is listed for some rows: how often the clone was seen (once, few, many), or a class if it is expanded.

v_gene: TRBV5-1
d_gene: NA
j_gene: TRBJ2-5
abundance: NA
CDR3nt: TGCGCCAGCAGCTTGTCGGCGGGGCGAGAGACCCAGTACTTC
CDR3aa: CASSLSAGRETQYF

v_gene: TRBV12-3/TRBV12-4
d_gene: NA
j_gene: TRBJ1-1
abundance: few
CDR3nt: TGTGCCAGCAGTTTAACGGCAGGGCCCACTGAAGCTTTCTTT
CDR3aa: CASSLTAGPTEAFF

v_gene: TRBV7-9
d_gene: NA
j_gene: TRBJ1-1
abundance: few
CDR3nt: TGTGCCAGCAGCTTACCAGAAGCTTTCTTT
CDR3aa: CASSLPEAFF

v_gene: TRBV18
d_gene: NA
j_gene: TRBJ2-7
abundance: NA
CDR3nt: TGTGCCAGCTCATTTTCTCTTGAGGGTGACTACGAGCAGTACTTC
CDR3aa: CASSFSLEGDYEQYF

v_gene: TRBV18
d_gene: NA
j_gene: TRBJ1-1
abundance: few
CDR3nt: TGTGCCAGCTCACCCTCCATAAGGGCAGGGAACACTGAAGCTTTCTTT
CDR3aa: CASSPSIRAGNTEAFF

v_gene: TRBV12-3/TRBV12-4
d_gene: TRBD1
j_gene: TRBJ2-7
abundance: NA
CDR3nt: TGTGCCAGCAGTACAGGGGCGGTCAGCTCCTACGAGCAGTACTTC
CDR3aa: CASSTGAVSSYEQYF

v_gene: TRBV3-1
d_gene: NA
j_gene: TRBJ2-3
abundance: NA
CDR3nt: TGTGCCAGCAGCCAAGATGCCTCTACTAGCAGGAATACGCAGTATTTT
CDR3aa: CASSQDASTSRNTQYF

v_gene: TRBV5-1
d_gene: NA
j_gene: TRBJ2-1
abundance: NA
CDR3nt: TGCGCCAGCAGCCTCGGTCCGGGGGTCGATGAGCAGTTCTTC
CDR3aa: CASSLGPGVDEQFF

v_gene: TRBV5-1
d_gene: TRBD2
j_gene: TRBJ2-1
abundance: few
CDR3nt: TGCGCCAGCAGCCCCTCAAGTGGGACTAGCGGGTATACCTCCTACAATGAGCAGTTCTTC
CDR3aa: CASSPSSGTSGYTSYNEQFF

v_gene: TRBV4-3
d_gene: NA
j_gene: TRBJ2-1
abundance: few
CDR3nt: TGCGCCAGCAGCCAAGAGGTCGGAAACAATGAGCAGTTCTTC
CDR3aa: CASSQEVGNNEQFF

v_gene: TRBV15
d_gene: TRBD1
j_gene: TRBJ2-7
abundance: few
CDR3nt: TGTGCCACCAGCGAACGGGGGACAGGGGGTACCGAGCAGTACTTC
CDR3aa: CATSERGTGGTEQYF

v_gene: TRBV7-2
d_gene: NA
j_gene: TRBJ1-5
abundance: few
CDR3nt: TGTGCCAGCAGCTTCTCAGAAGGCAATCAGCCCCAGCATTTT
CDR3aa: CASSFSEGNQPQHF

v_gene: TRBV6-5
d_gene: NA
j_gene: TRBJ1-2
abundance: NA
CDR3nt: TGTGCCAGCAGGACAGGAGGATCAGCTAACTATGGCTACACCTTC
CDR3aa: CASRTGGSANYGYTF

v_gene: TRBV15
d_gene: NA
j_gene: TRBJ1-2
abundance: NA
CDR3nt: TGTGCCACCAGCAGAGATCTGAACAGCCTATATGGCTACACCTTC
CDR3aa: CATSRDLNSLYGYTF

v_gene: TRBV19
d_gene: NA
j_gene: TRBJ1-1
abundance: NA
CDR3nt: TGTGCCAGTAGTATAGATGGGACCCGGGCCGAAGCTTTCTTT
CDR3aa: CASSIDGTRAEAFF

v_gene: TRBV5-1
d_gene: NA
j_gene: TRBJ1-5
abundance: NA
CDR3nt: TGCGCCAGCAGCGTGGGGGCAGAACAGCCCCAGCATTTT
CDR3aa: CASSVGAEQPQHF

v_gene: TRBV29-1
d_gene: TRBD2
j_gene: TRBJ2-5
abundance: few
CDR3nt: TGCAGCGTTTTTGGGGGGGTGGAGACCCAGTACTTC
CDR3aa: CSVFGGVETQYF

v_gene: TRBV30
d_gene: NA
j_gene: TRBJ1-1
abundance: NA
CDR3nt: TGTGCCTGGAGCGACACAGCGTTCTCTGAAGCTTTCTTT
CDR3aa: CAWSDTAFSEAFF

v_gene: TRBV12-3/TRBV12-4
d_gene: TRBD1
j_gene: TRBJ2-5
abundance: NA
CDR3nt: TGTGCCAGCAGTTGGAGAACAGGGGCCCACCGAGGGGCCCAGTACTTC
CDR3aa: CASSWRTGAHRGAQYF

v_gene: TRBV28
d_gene: TRBD2
j_gene: TRBJ2-5
abundance: NA
CDR3nt: TGTGCCAGCAGTTGGACTAGCGGGAGGGCCGTTAGAACCCAGTACTTC
CDR3aa: CASSWTSGRAVRTQYF

v_gene: TRBV11-2
d_gene: NA
j_gene: TRBJ2-1
abundance: few
CDR3nt: TGTGCCAGCAGCTTAGATACTAGCCCTAGCGTGGATGAGCAGTTCTTC
CDR3aa: CASSLDTSPSVDEQFF

v_gene: TRBV5-1
d_gene: TRBD1
j_gene: TRBJ1-1
abundance: NA
CDR3nt: TGCGCCAGCAGCGACGGACAGGGTACGGGGACTGAAGCTTTCTTT
CDR3aa: CASSDGQGTGTEAFF

v_gene: TRBV5-1
d_gene: TRBD2
j_gene: TRBJ2-3
abundance: NA
CDR3nt: TGCGCCAGCAGCTCCGGGACTAGCGACGCAGATACGCAGTATTTT
CDR3aa: CASSSGTSDADTQYF

v_gene: TRBV10-3
d_gene: NA
j_gene: TRBJ2-1
abundance: few
CDR3nt: TGTGCCATCAGTGAGTCGGGATGGGACAATGAGCAGTTCTTC
CDR3aa: CAISESGWDNEQFF

v_gene: TRBV11-2
d_gene: NA
j_gene: TRBJ2-2
abundance: NA
CDR3nt: TGTGCCAGCACATACGGCCTGCGGGAGCTGTTTTTT
CDR3aa: CASTYGLRELFF

v_gene: TRBV5-1
d_gene: NA
j_gene: TRBJ1-1
abundance: NA
CDR3nt: TGCGCCAGCAGCTTGAGTACGGGCGTGGGGAACACTGAAGCTTTCTTT
CDR3aa: CASSLSTGVGNTEAFF

v_gene: TRBV10-3
d_gene: NA
j_gene: TRBJ2-5
abundance: NA
CDR3nt: TGTGCCATCAGTGAGTCAGGAGGGGCAGAGACCCAGTACTTC
CDR3aa: CAISESGGAETQYF

v_gene: TRBV9
d_gene: NA
j_gene: TRBJ2-1
abundance: NA
CDR3nt: TGTGCCAGCAGCGTGGGACGTGGTCCCAATGAGCAGTTCTTC
CDR3aa: CASSVGRGPNEQFF

v_gene: TRBV5-6
d_gene: NA
j_gene: TRBJ1-2
abundance: few
CDR3nt: TGTGCCAGCAGCTTGGCCGTCTATGGCTACACCTTC
CDR3aa: CASSLAVYGYTF

v_gene: TRBV12-3/TRBV12-4
d_gene: TRBD2
j_gene: TRBJ2-3
abundance: NA
CDR3nt: TGTGCCAGCAGCTCCTCCCGACTAGCGGGGGGATCTAGCACAGATACGCAGTATTTT
CDR3aa: CASSSSRLAGGSSTDTQYF

v_gene: TRBV6-4
d_gene: NA
j_gene: TRBJ2-3
abundance: NA
CDR3nt: TGTGCCAGCAGTGCGAGGGGAAGCCGCAGGGACACAGATACGCAGTATTTT
CDR3aa: CASSARGSRRDTDTQYF

v_gene: TRBV9
d_gene: TRBD2
j_gene: TRBJ2-7
abundance: few
CDR3nt: TGTGCCAGCACGCCAGGACTAGCGGGAACCTACGAGCAGTACTTC
CDR3aa: CASTPGLAGTYEQYF

v_gene: TRBV4-2
d_gene: TRBD1
j_gene: TRBJ1-6
abundance: NA
CDR3nt: TGTGCCAGCAGCCAAGGGGGGGACAGGGACAATTCACCCCTCCACTTT
CDR3aa: CASSQGGDRDNSPLHF

v_gene: TRBV18
d_gene: TRBD2
j_gene: TRBJ2-7
abundance: few
CDR3nt: TGTGCCAGCTCAGCTAGCGGGCGCCCCTACGAGCAGTACTTC
CDR3aa: CASSASGRPYEQYF

v_gene: TRBV2
d_gene: NA
j_gene: TRBJ1-2
abundance: NA
CDR3nt: TGTGCCAGCAGGACTGCCTATGGCTACACCTTC
CDR3aa: CASRTAYGYTF

v_gene: TRBV7-9
d_gene: NA
j_gene: TRBJ2-3
abundance: NA
CDR3nt: TGTGCCAGCAGCCCTGCCCTAGCGTCCCCTAGCACAGATACGCAGTATTTT
CDR3aa: CASSPALASPSTDTQYF

v_gene: TRBV7-9
d_gene: TRBD1
j_gene: TRBJ1-4
abundance: few
CDR3nt: TGTGCCAGCAGCTTAGAGGGGGCAGCTAATGAAAAACTGTTTTTT
CDR3aa: CASSLEGAANEKLFF

v_gene: TRBV5-8
d_gene: TRBD1
j_gene: TRBJ2-1
abundance: many
CDR3nt: TGTGCCAGCAGCTTTGGGGACAGGGACCACAATGAGCAGTTCTTC
CDR3aa: CASSFGDRDHNEQFF

v_gene: TRBV5-4
d_gene: TRBD1
j_gene: TRBJ2-5
abundance: NA
CDR3nt: TGTGCCAGCAGCAGCACAGGGGCCCAGTACTTC
CDR3aa: CASSSTGAQYF

v_gene: TRBV7-3
d_gene: TRBD2
j_gene: TRBJ2-3
abundance: NA
CDR3nt: TGTGCCAGCAGCCGCTCGGCGGGAGCTAGCACAGATACGCAGTATTTT
CDR3aa: CASSRSAGASTDTQYF

v_gene: TRBV12-3/TRBV12-4
d_gene: TRBD1
j_gene: TRBJ1-2
abundance: NA
CDR3nt: TGTGCCAGCAGTTTAAGGGACAGGGGTTTCTATGGCTACACCTTC
CDR3aa: CASSLRDRGFYGYTF

v_gene: TRBV27
d_gene: NA
j_gene: TRBJ2-7
abundance: few
CDR3nt: TGTGCCAGCAGTTTACTCGGGGGAGGTAGCTCCTACGAGCAGTACTTC
CDR3aa: CASSLLGGGSSYEQYF

v_gene: TRBV11-2
d_gene: TRBD2
j_gene: TRBJ2-3
abundance: few
CDR3nt: TGTGCCAGCAGTACTAGCGGGGGGCGTGCAGATACGCAGTATTTT
CDR3aa: CASSTSGGRADTQYF

v_gene: TRBV5-5
d_gene: TRBD2
j_gene: TRBJ2-3
abundance: NA
CDR3nt: TGTGCCAGCAGCCAGACTCCGAGTTGGGTAGCGGGAAGCACAGATACGCAGTATTTT
CDR3aa: CASSQTPSWVAGSTDTQYF

v_gene: TRBV5-5
d_gene: NA
j_gene: TRBJ1-2
abundance: NA
CDR3nt: TGTGCCAGCAGCGTAGACAAGCGCGGCTACACCTTC
CDR3aa: CASSVDKRGYTF

v_gene: TRBV12-3/TRBV12-4
d_gene: NA
j_gene: TRBJ2-7
abundance: NA
CDR3nt: TGTGCCAGCAGTGATTGGGGCAGGGGCTACGAGCAGTACTTC
CDR3aa: CASSDWGRGYEQYF